This entry concerns a single T cell receptor beta chain. This clonotype was counted between two and nine times. No antigen is known for it. The junction and the germline gene differ at one end; a read error may be behind it. These data come from a study of T cell repertoires in cytomegalovirus infection (dated by TCRdb to about 2019). The study in broad terms: Donor HLA type was relevant to the analysis, because carriage of CMV infection together with the matching HLA type was indicated by public TCR beta signatures.

The sequencer listed for this sample is Illumina HiSeq 1500. TCRdb cleaned the public reads at Q25 with fastp, built clones with MiXCR and kept in-frame beta chains. Rows are unified per CDR3 protein, each entry keeping the most common DNA and genes. Present in this sample are roughly 230,000 distinct CDR3 sequences, about a sixth of which were seen just once. Around half of the sample is in the top ten clones. Via the germline V gene (reference sequence), CDR1 is MNHEY and CDR2 SMNVEV. Measured from the cysteine to the phenylalanine, the CDR3 is 16 residues long. The sequence is cut down to CDR3 DNA, 48 bases in frame from base 1. Paper-wide results and their limitations: In both this cohort and an independent cohort of under 450 donors, the cumulative frequency of public TCR beta family members distinguished carriers of CMV infection plus the relevant HLA type. The ex vivo response was dominated by HLA-C-restricted CMV-specific TCR beta clonotypes, which also provided the single most frequent clonotype in two of eight donors.

The TCR sequence derives from a human donor in good health (CMV status not recorded). Some clones in this sample may be carry-over from other donors' samples. The chain couples TRBV27 to TRBJ2-3, with no confidently assigned D gene. The sample consisted of CD8+ T cells from PBMCs. The CDR3 reads as follows: CASSLSPPRVADTQYF. The sequenced DNA is TGTGCCAGCAGCTTATCCCCACCTCGAGTGGCAGATACGCAGTATTTT.